Given below is one TCR beta chain in context. What it recognizes is unknown. These data originate in a study of cytomegalovirus exposure and HLA in healthy donors. Regarding the study as a whole: In a later analysis, donors in an Asian-associated ancestry cluster reportedly had fewer N-insertions in productive TCRs than the cohort mean.

60 Vbeta and 13 Jbeta primers were used in PCR. Sequenced by immunoSEQ multiplex PCR; TCRdb stores in-frame clones only, minus some. Among 150,000 to 200,000 clones, 62% were seen once, and the ten largest hold about 2.9%. CDR3 length equals 16 residues. Germline trimming cut 4 bases from V and 5 bases from J; bases unmatched to any gene: 12. Per germline, CDR1 SGHRS and CDR2 YFSETQ. The sample taken for sequencing was PBMCs. The V call is TRBV5-1, the J call TRBJ2-5; 9 nucleotides match TRBD1. The source is a middle-aged man in good health and CMV-seronegative. This CDR3 is CASSPGQGTSGETQYF. For the CDR3, the DNA is TGCGCCAGCAGCCCCGGACAGGGGACCTCCGGGGAGACCCAGTACTTC.